This T cell receptor (beta chain) was documented in a study of human T cells and chemical hapten exposure. Germline CDR1 reads GTSNPN; CDR2 reads SVGIG (reference sequence). The V gene lost 2 bases and the J gene lost 0 bases, with 8 bases spanning the gap. This CDR3 contains 14 residues. The time point here: patch test 3, about 24 weeks after DPC sensitization. As to treatment: therapeutic diphenylcyclopropenone sensitization with weekly scalp DPC. Points from the study as a whole: Expanded TCRs showed more large CDR3 clusters than pre-sensitization or healthy control sets.

Via MiXCR, TCRdb re-called the RACE reads, giving one row per CDR3 protein. The sample carries roughly 150,000 distinct CDR3 sequences, roughly 25% recorded once. To note about this clonotype: No antigen is known for it.

Sequenced here: whole blood, sampled in connection with sensitization to the hapten diphenylcyclopropenone (DPC). The receptor's source is a woman aged 18-29 years with alopecia areata. Some clones in this sample may be carry-over from other donors' samples. The chain has TRBV30 and TRBJ1-5; D is ambiguous. This chain's CDR3 is CAWSPSYSNQPQHF. In DNA form, the CDR3 reads TGTGCCTGGAGTCCTTCTTATAGCAATCAGCCCCAGCATTTT. Full variable domain (missing parts from reference TRBV30 and TRBJ1-5): SQTIHQWPATLVQPVGSPLSLECTVEGTSNPNLYWYRQAAGRGLQLLFYSVGIGQISSEVPQNLSASRPQDRQFILSSKKLLLSDSGFYLCAWSPSYSNQPQHFGDGTRLSIL.